Described below is a single T cell receptor (beta chain) sequence and its context. Antigen unknown. CD45RO-negative, CCR7-selected cells formed the naive CD8 fraction, which excluded terminally differentiated effector memory CD45RA+ cells. This record comes from a study of shared clonotypes between healthy human individuals. Study-wide results and caveats: Generally, naive subsets (rather than memory subsets) showed larger estimated richness. Sequencing depth was predicted to influence how clonotypes are shared among donors.

The germline gives CDR1 SGHAT, CDR2 FQNNGV. This CDR3 spans 10 amino acids. The V end was cut by 10 bases, the J end by 3 bases, with 7 bases between. TCRdb's table, derived via immunoSEQ multiplex PCR, lists solely in-frame clones and lacks some. This table has some 2.1 million clones, approximately 92% appearing once. The chain joins TRBV11-2 to TRBJ2-7; D remains unclear. The origin of this receptor is a man between 18 and 35 years old in good health. Some clones in this sample may be carry-over from other donors' samples. Specimen: naive CD8+ T cells from PBMCs. CDR3 loop: CATASYEQYF. The CDR3 DNA is TGTGCCACAGCTAGCTACGAGCAGTACTTC.